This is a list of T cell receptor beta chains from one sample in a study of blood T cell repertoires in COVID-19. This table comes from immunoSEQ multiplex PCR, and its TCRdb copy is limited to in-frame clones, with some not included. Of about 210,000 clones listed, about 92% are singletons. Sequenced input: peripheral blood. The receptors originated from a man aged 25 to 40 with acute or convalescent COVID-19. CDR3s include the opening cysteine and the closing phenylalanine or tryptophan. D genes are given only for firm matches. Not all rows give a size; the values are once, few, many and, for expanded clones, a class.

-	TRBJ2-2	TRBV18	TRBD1	TGTGCCAGCTCACCAAACAGGGGGCGCGACACCGGGGAGCTGTTTTTT	CASSPNRGRDTGELFF
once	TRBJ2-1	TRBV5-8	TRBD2	TGTGCCAGCAGCCTAGGACTAGCGGGGGAGTCCTACAATGAGCAGTTCTTC	CASSLGLAGESYNEQFF
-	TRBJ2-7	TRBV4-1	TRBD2	TGCGCCAGCAGCCAAGATAGCGGGGGGGCAACCGAGCAGTACTTC	CASSQDSGGATEQYF
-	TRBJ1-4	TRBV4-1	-	TGCGCCAGCAGCCAGGGGGGAACTAATGAAAAACTGTTTTTT	CASSQGGTNEKLFF
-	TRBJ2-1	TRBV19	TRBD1	TGTGCCAGTACCCTTAGGACAGGGGCTAATGAGCAGTTCTTC	CASTLRTGANEQFF
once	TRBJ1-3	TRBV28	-	TGTGCCAGCAGTTGGCAGGGTCCCAGAAACACCATATATTTT	CASSWQGPRNTIYF
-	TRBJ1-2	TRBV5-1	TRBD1	TGCGCCAGCAGCCCGGAGTTTTGGACAGGGTTCTATGGCTACACCTTC	CASSPEFWTGFYGYTF
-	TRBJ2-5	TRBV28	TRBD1	TGTGCCAGCAGTTTACTCTCCAACGACAGGGCCCAAGAGACCCAGTACTTC	CASSLLSNDRAQETQYF
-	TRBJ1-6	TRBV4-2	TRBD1	TGTGCCAGCAGCCAGCGACACAGGGGCGCCTATAATTCACCCCTCCACTTT	CASSQRHRGAYNSPLHF
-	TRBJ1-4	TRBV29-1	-	TGCAGCGTTGAAGAGGTGGAGAGCCAAGAAAAACTGTTTTTT	CSVEEVESQEKLFF
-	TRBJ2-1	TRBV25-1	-	TGTGCCAGCAGTGTGGGCACCGCCTACAATGAGCAGTTCTTC	CASSVGTAYNEQFF
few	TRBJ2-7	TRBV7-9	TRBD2	TGTGCCAGCAGTCTACAAACCGGGACTAGCGGGATCCGCGAGCAGTACTTC	CASSLQTGTSGIREQYF
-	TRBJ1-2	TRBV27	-	TGTGCCAGCGCAGGTTCCACGCGGGCTGGCTACACCTTC	CASAGSTRAGYTF
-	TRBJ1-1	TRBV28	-	TGTGCCAGCAGTTTGGGGCTCAAAGCTTTCTTT	CASSLGLKAFF
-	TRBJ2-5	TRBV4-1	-	TGCGCCAGCAGCCAAGATAGGAACAGGCCCACCCAGACCCAGTACTTC	CASSQDRNRPTQTQYF
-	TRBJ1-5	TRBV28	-	TGTGCCAGCAGTTTAGAGGTGAGGAATCAGCCCCAGCATTTT	CASSLEVRNQPQHF
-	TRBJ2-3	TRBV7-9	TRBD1	TGTGCCAGCAGCTTAGTGACAGGGGGTGGAGATACGCAGTATTTT	CASSLVTGGGDTQYF
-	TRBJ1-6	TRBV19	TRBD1	TGTGCCAGTAGTCAACAGGGGTTGAATTCACCCCTCCACTTT	CASSQQGLNSPLHF
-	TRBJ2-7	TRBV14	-	TGTGCCAGCAGCCAACAGTATCCCACCTACGAGCAGTACTTC	CASSQQYPTYEQYF
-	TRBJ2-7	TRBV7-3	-	TGTGCCAGCAGCTTAACTAGTGGCGGGGCCCTCCGGGACGAGCAGTACTTC	CASSLTSGGALRDEQYF
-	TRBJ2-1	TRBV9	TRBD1	TGTGCCAGCAGCGAGGGGACAGCGTACAATGAGCAGTTCTTC	CASSEGTAYNEQFF
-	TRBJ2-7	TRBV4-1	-	TGCGCCAGCAGCCAAGACTCTTTCTCCCGTTACGAGCAGTACTTC	CASSQDSFSRYEQYF
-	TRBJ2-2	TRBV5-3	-	TGTGCCAGAAGCTTGGCTGGAGGGGAGGTGAGGGAGCTGTTTTTT	CARSLAGGEVRELFF
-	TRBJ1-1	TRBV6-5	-	TGTGCCAGCAGTTACGATGAAGACATTTGGAACACTGAAGCTTTCTTT	CASSYDEDIWNTEAFF
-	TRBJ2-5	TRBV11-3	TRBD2	TGTGCCAGCAGCCCGGGACTAGCGGGAGGGCAAGAGACCCAGTACTTC	CASSPGLAGGQETQYF
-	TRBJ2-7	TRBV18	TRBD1	TGTGCCAGCTCACCTCAGACAGGGTTTAACGAGCAGTACTTC	CASSPQTGFNEQYF
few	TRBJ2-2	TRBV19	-	TGTGCCAGTAGTCTCCTCCGGGTTGGCGGGGAGCTGTTTTTT	CASSLLRVGGELFF
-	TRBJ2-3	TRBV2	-	TGTGCCAGCACTAGCGCGAGCACAGATACGCAGTATTTT	CASTSASTDTQYF
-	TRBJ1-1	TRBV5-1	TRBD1	TGCGCCAGCAGACTACCCGGGACAGGGCGGACTGAAGCTTTCTTT	CASRLPGTGRTEAFF
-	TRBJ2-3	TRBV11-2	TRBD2	TGTGCCAGCCGGGAGGGCCGGGTCTATACGCAGTATTTT	CASREGRVYTQYF
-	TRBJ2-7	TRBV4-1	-	TGCGCCAGCAGCCGCGGAGGGTCACCCGAGCAGTACTTC	CASSRGGSPEQYF
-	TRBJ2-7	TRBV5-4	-	TGTGCCAGCAGTTCGGCCAGACTAGGATCCTACGAGCAGTACTTC	CASSSARLGSYEQYF
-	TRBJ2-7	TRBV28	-	TGTGCCAGCAGTTTGCAGGGGTTCAGTTACGAGCAGTACTTC	CASSLQGFSYEQYF
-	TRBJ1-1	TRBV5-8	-	TGTGCCAGCAGCTTGGGTTACAGTAGGTCGGCTTTCTTT	CASSLGYSRSAFF
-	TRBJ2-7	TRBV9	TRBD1	TGTGCCAGCAGCTCCAGGACAGGGTCTACGAGCCAGTACTTC	CASSSRTGSTSQYF
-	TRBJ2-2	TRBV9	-	TGTGCCAGCAGCGTAGCATCCCCACAGACCAACACCGGGGAGCTGTTTTTT	CASSVASPQTNTGELFF
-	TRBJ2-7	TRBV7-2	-	TGTGCCAGCAGCGGAACAGGGTCCTACGAGCAGTACTTC	CASSGTGSYEQYF
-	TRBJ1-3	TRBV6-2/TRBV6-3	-	TGTGCCAGCAGCCCACCTCGTTACAGGGCCACTGGAAACACCATATATTTT	CASSPPRYRATGNTIYF
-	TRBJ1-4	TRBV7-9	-	TGTGCCAGCAGCCCCAAGGGGGGGGTGGCTAATGAAAAACTGTTTTTT	CASSPKGGVANEKLFF